The rows below give T cell receptor beta chains drawn from one sample of a study of OX40 agonist ivuxolimab in advanced cancers. Profiled with immunoSEQ multiplex PCR; TCRdb holds only in-frame clones, not every one. The repertoire has fewer than 40,000 clones, roughly 80% of them found once; the top ten carry around 13%. The sequencing here drew on CD4+ or CD8+ T cells sorted from blood, taken in a trial of the OX40 agonist ivuxolimab. The receptors were gathered from an adult with an advanced solid tumor such as melanoma, head and neck, liver or kidney cancer. The CDR3 runs from the conserved cysteine through the conserved F or W. The D gene is left open where the match is weak. Part of the rows lack a size; the others show once, few, many or a class for expanded clones.

TGTGCCAGCAGTATGCCGAAGGGCACTGAAGCTTTCTTT	CASSMPKGTEAFF	13	TRBV27	once	TRBJ1-1	NA
TGTGCCAGCACCTCAGGTGCCTCTAATGAAAAACTGTTTTTT	CASTSGASNEKLFF	14	TRBV6-1	NA	TRBJ1-4	NA
TGTGCCAGCAGTTTAGAGTTCGGGGCAGGCTACGAGCAGTACTTC	CASSLEFGAGYEQYF	15	TRBV27	NA	TRBJ2-7	NA
TGTGCCAGCAGCCATCGGACTAGCGGGGACTCCTACGAGCAGTACTTC	CASSHRTSGDSYEQYF	16	TRBV7-9	NA	TRBJ2-7	TRBD2
TGTGCCAGCAGTCCGGCGCAGATTGCCGGGGAGCTGTTTTTT	CASSPAQIAGELFF	14	TRBV27	once	TRBJ2-2	NA
TGTGCCAGCAGTTCCCCCGGGACTGCCCCCTACAATGAGCAGTTCTTC	CASSSPGTAPYNEQFF	16	TRBV28	NA	TRBJ2-1	NA
TGTGCCAGCAGCATTCCGGGACAGGGGGCCGGGTATGGCTACACCTTC	CASSIPGQGAGYGYTF	16	TRBV5-6	NA	TRBJ1-2	TRBD1
TGTGCCAGCAGCCTTCTATGGGACACTGAAGCTTTCTTT	CASSLLWDTEAFF	13	TRBV7-2	NA	TRBJ1-1	NA
TGTGCCATCAGTGAAAGGAGGGTTGAGGCTACTGAGCAGTTCTTC	CAISERRVEATEQFF	15	TRBV10-3	NA	TRBJ2-1	NA
TGTGCCACCAGAGGCCGGGACAGGGCCACCGGGGAGCTGTTTTTT	CATRGRDRATGELFF	15	TRBV15	NA	TRBJ2-2	TRBD1
TGTGCCAGCAGCTTAGTCCATGATCAGCCCCAGCATTTT	CASSLVHDQPQHF	13	TRBV7-6	NA	TRBJ1-5	NA
TGCGCCAGCAGCTTGGGCGCGGGGGGGATGGCTGGAAACACCATATATTTT	CASSLGAGGMAGNTIYF	17	TRBV5-1	once	TRBJ1-3	NA
TGTGCCAGCTTCCGGGACAGGGGCACTGAAGCTTTCTTT	CASFRDRGTEAFF	13	TRBV18	NA	TRBJ1-1	TRBD1
TGTGCCAGCAGCAAGGACCCCTACGAGCAGTACTTC	CASSKDPYEQYF	12	TRBV6-6	NA	TRBJ2-7	NA
TGCGCCAGCAGTGAGGCCGGCCCTAATTCACCCCTCCACTTT	CASSEAGPNSPLHF	14	TRBV10-2	NA	TRBJ1-6	NA
TGTGCCAGCAGCTTTAGCGGGGGCGGATGGGCTGAAGCTTTCTTT	CASSFSGGGWAEAFF	15	TRBV5-4	NA	TRBJ1-1	NA
TGTGCCAGCAGTTACTCCGGGACAGGTAATCAGCCCCAGCATTTT	CASSYSGTGNQPQHF	15	TRBV6-5	few	TRBJ1-5	TRBD1
TGTGCCTGGAGGAGGGAGGGGGGGCAGTACTTC	CAWRREGGQYF	11	TRBV30	NA	TRBJ2-7	NA
TGTGCCAGCAGTGAAGCTGAGACAGCATTGAACACTGAAGCTTTCTTT	CASSEAETALNTEAFF	16	TRBV2	NA	TRBJ1-1	NA
TGTGCCAGCAGCTCCGGGACAGGGGGCTACGAGCAGTACTTC	CASSSGTGGYEQYF	14	TRBV7-2	NA	TRBJ2-7	TRBD1
TGTGCCAGCAGCTACCGTGTGAACGAGCAGTACTTC	CASSYRVNEQYF	12	TRBV27	NA	TRBJ2-7	NA
TGCGCCAGCAGCCGACAGGGGAATAGCAATCAGCCCCAGCATTTT	CASSRQGNSNQPQHF	15	TRBV4-1	NA	TRBJ1-5	TRBD1
TGTGCCAGCAGCCCACGGGCTATGGGACTAGCGAAGGGGGAGCTGTTTTTT	CASSPRAMGLAKGELFF	17	TRBV7-9	NA	TRBJ2-2	TRBD2
TGTGCCAGCAAGCTAGCGGGACTGACAGATACGCAGTATTTT	CASKLAGLTDTQYF	14	TRBV19	NA	TRBJ2-3	TRBD2
TGTGCCTGGAGCGGGAGAAGGGGCTACGAGCAGTACTTC	CAWSGRRGYEQYF	13	TRBV30	few	TRBJ2-7	NA
TGTGCCAGCAGTCCTGGGACTAGCGGGAGCAACGAGCAGTACTTC	CASSPGTSGSNEQYF	15	TRBV28	NA	TRBJ2-7	TRBD2
TGTGCCAGCAGCCGCCTCGGCTCCTACGAGCAGTACTTC	CASSRLGSYEQYF	13	TRBV4-2	NA	TRBJ2-7	NA
TGCGCCAGCAGCCAAGACCCCAGATCCCAAGAGACCCAGTACTTC	CASSQDPRSQETQYF	15	TRBV4-1	once	TRBJ2-5	NA
TGTGCCAGCAGTTATCCCCAGGGGAACACTGAAGCTTTCTTT	CASSYPQGNTEAFF	14	TRBV28	medium-sized	TRBJ1-1	NA
TGCGCCAGCAGCTCCAGGGCCCACGAGCAGTACTTC	CASSSRAHEQYF	12	TRBV5-1	few	TRBJ2-7	NA
TGCAGCGTTGGAGGCAGGGACAATTCACCCCTCCACTTT	CSVGGRDNSPLHF	13	TRBV29-1	NA	TRBJ1-6	NA
TGTGCCAGCAAGAGACCTAATGGGAACAATGAGCAGTTCTTC	CASKRPNGNNEQFF	14	TRBV5-8	NA	TRBJ2-1	NA
TGTGCCAGTACCGACGGGACAGGGGGTCAGCCCCAGCATTTT	CASTDGTGGQPQHF	14	TRBV19	NA	TRBJ1-5	TRBD1
TGCAGCGTTGAACCCCAGGGGAGTGAAGCTTTCTTT	CSVEPQGSEAFF	12	TRBV29-1	NA	TRBJ1-1	NA
TGTGCCAGCAGCTTGTCCGGACAGGGGCATCAGCCCCAGCATTTT	CASSLSGQGHQPQHF	15	TRBV5-8	NA	TRBJ1-5	TRBD1
TGCGCCAGCAGCGATCCCGGGGGAGGGCTCAACACTGAAGCTTTCTTT	CASSDPGGGLNTEAFF	16	TRBV5-1	NA	TRBJ1-1	NA
TGTGCCAGCAGCGAGCGACAGGGATGGGATAATGAGCAGTTCTTC	CASSERQGWDNEQFF	15	TRBV9	NA	TRBJ2-1	TRBD1
TGTGCCTGGAGCTACTGGGGACAGGGGATAGTAAATGAGCAGTTCTTC	CAWSYWGQGIVNEQFF	16	TRBV30	NA	TRBJ2-1	TRBD1
TGTGCCAGCAACGGGAGTCAATCCTACGAGCAGTACTTC	CASNGSQSYEQYF	13	TRBV6-4	NA	TRBJ2-7	NA
TGTGCCAGCACCCGGGGGGGGCTTGGAAACACCATATATTTT	CASTRGGLGNTIYF	14	TRBV28	NA	TRBJ1-3	NA
TGTGCCACCAGCAGAGAACTAGCGGGAGCCCTGGGGACCGGGGAGCTGTTTTTT	CATSRELAGALGTGELFF	18	TRBV15	NA	TRBJ2-2	TRBD2
TGTGCCAGCAGCCCCAGGACAACCGACTATGGCTACACCTTC	CASSPRTTDYGYTF	14	TRBV7-9	NA	TRBJ1-2	NA
TGTGCCAGCAACAGGGGGCCTGGAAACACCATATATTTT	CASNRGPGNTIYF	13	TRBV2	medium-sized	TRBJ1-3	TRBD1
TGTGCCAGCAGTTCCCCCGGGACTAGCGGGATTTACGAGCAGTACTTC	CASSSPGTSGIYEQYF	16	TRBV6-5	medium-sized	TRBJ2-7	TRBD2
TGTGCCACCACAGGCGGGGGCACTGAAGCTTTCTTT	CATTGGGTEAFF	12	TRBV6-1	few	TRBJ1-1	NA
TGTGCCACCAGGCAAGAGCCTAACTATGGCTACACCTTC	CATRQEPNYGYTF	13	TRBV28	NA	TRBJ1-2	NA
TGTGCCTGGAGTGTGAACCACAATGAGCAGTTCTTC	CAWSVNHNEQFF	12	TRBV30	few	TRBJ2-1	NA
TGTGCCAGCAGTGAACCAAGCGGGAGCAGCCGCGAGCAGTACTTC	CASSEPSGSSREQYF	15	TRBV6-1	NA	TRBJ2-7	TRBD2
TGTGCCAGCTCACCCAAAGCAGATACGCAGTATTTT	CASSPKADTQYF	12	TRBV18	NA	TRBJ2-3	NA
TGCAGCGTTGGTTACGGGAGCTCCCAAGAGACCCAGTACTTC	CSVGYGSSQETQYF	14	TRBV29-1	NA	TRBJ2-5	NA
TGCGCCAGCAGCTATCAACAGGCCTACGAGCAGTACTTC	CASSYQQAYEQYF	13	TRBV5-1	NA	TRBJ2-7	NA
TGTGCCAGCAGACCTAGTGGGTCAGATACGCAGTATTTT	CASRPSGSDTQYF	13	TRBV25-1	NA	TRBJ2-3	NA
TGTGCCAGCAGTTACGGCGGGACTATGCTGTATTTT	CASSYGGTMLYF	12	TRBV6-5	NA	TRBJ2-3	TRBD2
TGTGCCAGCAGTTTATCGTCGGGGGGTGGCAATCAGCCCCAGCATTTT	CASSLSSGGGNQPQHF	16	TRBV28	NA	TRBJ1-5	NA
TGCGCCAGCAGCTCACTGGGGCTAACAATACGGGGAACTAGCACAGATACGCAGTATTTT	CASSSLGLTIRGTSTDTQYF	20	TRBV5-1	NA	TRBJ2-3	NA
TGTGCCAGCAGTGAATTGGGAAGAAGGAATTCACCCCTCCACTTT	CASSELGRRNSPLHF	15	TRBV25-1	NA	TRBJ1-6	NA
TGTGCCAGCATGCCCGGGGGCTCTGGGGCCAACGTCCTGACTTTC	CASMPGGSGANVLTF	15	TRBV25-1	NA	TRBJ2-6	NA
TGTGCCAGCACCCTAAGACAGGGGTACTATGGCTACACCTTC	CASTLRQGYYGYTF	14	TRBV7-2	NA	TRBJ1-2	TRBD1
TGTGCCAGTAGTAGGACAGGGGGCGCGGGAGAGACCCAGTACTTC	CASSRTGGAGETQYF	15	TRBV19	NA	TRBJ2-5	TRBD1